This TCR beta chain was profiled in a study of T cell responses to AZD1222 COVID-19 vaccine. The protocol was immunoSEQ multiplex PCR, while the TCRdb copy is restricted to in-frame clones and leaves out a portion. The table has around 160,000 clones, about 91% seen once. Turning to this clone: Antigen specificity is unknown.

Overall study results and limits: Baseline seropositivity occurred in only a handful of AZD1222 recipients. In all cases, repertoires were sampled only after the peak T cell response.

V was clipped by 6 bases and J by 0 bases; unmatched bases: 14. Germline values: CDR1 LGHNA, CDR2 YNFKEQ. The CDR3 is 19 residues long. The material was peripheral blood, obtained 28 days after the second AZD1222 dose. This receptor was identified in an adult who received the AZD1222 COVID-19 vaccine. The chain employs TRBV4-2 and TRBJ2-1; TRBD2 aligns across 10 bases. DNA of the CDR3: TGTGCCAGCAGGAAATCTAGCGGGGGTGCCTCGGGCTCCTACAATGAGCAGTTCTTC. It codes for CASRKSSGGASGSYNEQFF.